The 6 T cell receptor beta chains reported below all come from one sample, sequenced in a study of T cell responses to AZD1222 COVID-19 vaccine. Sequencing was performed with immunoSEQ multiplex PCR; in TCRdb, only in-frame clones are kept and a portion is missing. The repertoire holds 140,000 to 150,000 clones, with 85% to 95% as singletons. Sequencing used peripheral blood, obtained on day 0 of AZD1222 vaccination. Receptor source: an adult in good health.

The rearrangement links TRBV18 to TRBJ2-1; D remains ambiguous. CDR1 and CDR2 from the germline V gene are KGHSH and LQKENI. The CDR3 consists of 14 residues. Trimming pared 1 base from V and 11 bases from J, leaving 15 bases between. CDR3 region: CASSPLVQSPKQFF. As DNA, the CDR3 is TGTGCCAGCTCACCACTAGTGCAGTCCCCGAAGCAGTTCTTC.

The chain employs TRBV19 and TRBJ2-2, with D perhaps given as TRBD1 or TRBD2 (5 bases each). There are 13 residues in the CDR3. Per the germline V gene, CDR1 is LNHDA and CDR2 is SQIVND (reference sequence). V shed 7 bases and J shed 0 bases, with 6 bases lying between them. The DNA of the CDR3 is TGTGCCAGTACGGGACCGAACACCGGGGAGCTGTTTTTT. Protein sequence: CASTGPNTGELFF.

The V call is TRBV28, the J call TRBJ2-1; D is possibly TRBD1 or TRBD2 (5 bases each). CDR1 and CDR2 (germline): MDHEN, SYDVKM. The length of the CDR3 is 12 residues. V shed 7 bases and J shed 7 bases, with 11 bases lying between them. The CDR3 DNA follows: TGTGCCAGCATCGGAGAGGGGAATGAGCAGTTCTTC. Its protein is CASIGEGNEQFF.

The rearrangement uses TRBV18 and TRBJ1-1; TRBD1 matches 8 bases. The CDR3 totals 15 residues. The germline V gene encodes CDR1 KGHSH and CDR2 LQKENI. Unmatched junction bases numbered 6, after V lost 3 bases and J lost 3 bases. The CDR3 protein is CASSPWTGRDTEAFF. Written as DNA, the CDR3 is TGTGCCAGCTCACCTTGGACAGGGCGGGACACTGAAGCTTTCTTT.

The rearrangement joins TRBV28 to TRBJ1-2; 8 bases are shared with TRBD1. The CDR3 spans 17 residues. CDR1 and CDR2 (germline): MDHEN, SYDVKM. J lost 0 bases, V lost 5 bases, and 11 bases had no gene match. The CDR3 region is CASSTSGTGPSNYGYTF. CDR3 nucleotide sequence: TGTGCCAGCAGTACTTCCGGGACAGGACCTTCTAACTATGGCTACACCTTC.

The genes are TRBV5-1 and TRBJ2-7; 8 positions agree with TRBD1. Trimming at V came to 5 bases and at J to 2 bases, leaving 3 bases not matched to a gene. Germline V gene lookup returns CDR1 SGHRS and CDR2 YFSETQ. The CDR3 is 13 amino acids. CDR3 sequence: CASRSGQAYEQYF. The CDR3 DNA is TGCGCCAGCAGGTCGGGACAGGCCTACGAGCAGTACTTC.